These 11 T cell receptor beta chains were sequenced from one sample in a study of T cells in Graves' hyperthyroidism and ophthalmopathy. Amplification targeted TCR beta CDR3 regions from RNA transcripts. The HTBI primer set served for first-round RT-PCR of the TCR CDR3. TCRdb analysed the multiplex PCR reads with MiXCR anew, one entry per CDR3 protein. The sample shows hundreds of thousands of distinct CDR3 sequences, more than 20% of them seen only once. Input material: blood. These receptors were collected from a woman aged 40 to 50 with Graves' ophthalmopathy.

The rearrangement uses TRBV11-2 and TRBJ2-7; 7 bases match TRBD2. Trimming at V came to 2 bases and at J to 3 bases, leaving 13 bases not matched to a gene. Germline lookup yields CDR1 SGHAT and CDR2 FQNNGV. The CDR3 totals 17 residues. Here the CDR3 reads CASSLYPARREVYEQYF. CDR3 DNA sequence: TGTGCCAGCAGCTTATACCCCGCGCGCCGGGAGGTCTACGAGCAGTACTTC.

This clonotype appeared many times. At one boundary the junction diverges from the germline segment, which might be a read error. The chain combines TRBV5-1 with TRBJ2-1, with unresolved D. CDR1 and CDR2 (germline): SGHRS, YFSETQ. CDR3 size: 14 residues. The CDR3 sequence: CASSLDSSYNEQLF. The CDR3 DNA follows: TGCGCCAGCAGCTTGGACAGTTCCTACAATGAGCAGCTCTTC.

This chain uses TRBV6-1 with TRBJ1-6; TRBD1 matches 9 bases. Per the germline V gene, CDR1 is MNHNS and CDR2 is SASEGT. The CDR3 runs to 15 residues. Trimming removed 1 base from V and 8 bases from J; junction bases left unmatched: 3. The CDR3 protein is CASSEGTGADSPLHF. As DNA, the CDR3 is TGTGCCAGCAGTGAAGGGACAGGGGCGGATTCACCCCTCCACTTT.

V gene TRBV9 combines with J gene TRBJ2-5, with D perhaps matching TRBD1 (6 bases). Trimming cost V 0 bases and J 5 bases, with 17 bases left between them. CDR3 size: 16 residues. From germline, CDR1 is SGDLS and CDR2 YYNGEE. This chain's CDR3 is CASSVEAQGLRETQYF. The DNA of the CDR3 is TGTGCCAGCAGCGTAGAGGCCCAGGGGCTTCGGGAGACCCAGTACTTC.

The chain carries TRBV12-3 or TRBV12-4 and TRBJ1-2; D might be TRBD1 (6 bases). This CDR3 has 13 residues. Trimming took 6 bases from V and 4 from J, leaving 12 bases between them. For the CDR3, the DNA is TGTGCCAGCAGCAATACAGGGTCCTATGGCTACACCTTC. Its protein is CASSNTGSYGYTF.

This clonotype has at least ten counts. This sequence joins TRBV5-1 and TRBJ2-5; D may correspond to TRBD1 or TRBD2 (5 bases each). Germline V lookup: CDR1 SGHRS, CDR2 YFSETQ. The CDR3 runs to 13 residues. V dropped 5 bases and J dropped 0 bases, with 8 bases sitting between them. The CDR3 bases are TGCGCCAGCAGAGGGACGTACCAAGAGACCCAGTACTTC. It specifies CASRGTYQETQYF.

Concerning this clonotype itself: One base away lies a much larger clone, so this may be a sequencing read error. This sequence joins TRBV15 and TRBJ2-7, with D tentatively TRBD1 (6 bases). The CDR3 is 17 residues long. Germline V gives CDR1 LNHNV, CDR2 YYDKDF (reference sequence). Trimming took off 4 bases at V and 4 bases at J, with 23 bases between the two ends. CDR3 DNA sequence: TGTGCCACCAGCAACAGTTTCTTTACAGGGCTGGGTTACGAGCAGTACTTC. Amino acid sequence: CATSNSFFTGLGYEQYF.

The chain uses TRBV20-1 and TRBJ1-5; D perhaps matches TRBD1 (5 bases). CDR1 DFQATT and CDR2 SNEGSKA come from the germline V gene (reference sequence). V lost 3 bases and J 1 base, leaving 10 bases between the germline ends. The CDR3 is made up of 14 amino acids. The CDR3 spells CSASQGASNQPQHF. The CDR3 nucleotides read TGCAGTGCTAGTCAGGGTGCGAGCAATCAGCCCCAGCATTTT.

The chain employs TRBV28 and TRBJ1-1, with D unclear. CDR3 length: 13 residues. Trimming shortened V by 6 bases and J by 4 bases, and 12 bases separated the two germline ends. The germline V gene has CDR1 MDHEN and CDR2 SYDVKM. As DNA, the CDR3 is TGTGCCAGCAGCCCGTCCCTGCGCACTGAAGCTTTCTTT. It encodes CASSPSLRTEAFF.

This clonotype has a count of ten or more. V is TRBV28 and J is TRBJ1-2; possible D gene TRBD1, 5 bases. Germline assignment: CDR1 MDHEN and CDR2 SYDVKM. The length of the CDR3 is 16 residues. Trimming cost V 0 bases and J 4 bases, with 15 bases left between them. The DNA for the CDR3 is TGTGCCAGCAGTTTATGGGACAAAGGATCTAGCTATGGCTACACCTTC. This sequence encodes CASSLWDKGSSYGYTF.

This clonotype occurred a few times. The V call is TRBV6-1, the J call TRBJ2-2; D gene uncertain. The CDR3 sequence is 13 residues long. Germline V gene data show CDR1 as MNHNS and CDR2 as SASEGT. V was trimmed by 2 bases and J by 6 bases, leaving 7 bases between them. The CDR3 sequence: CASSEIVAGELFF. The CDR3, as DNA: TGTGCCAGCAGTGAAATAGTTGCCGGGGAGCTGTTTTTT.